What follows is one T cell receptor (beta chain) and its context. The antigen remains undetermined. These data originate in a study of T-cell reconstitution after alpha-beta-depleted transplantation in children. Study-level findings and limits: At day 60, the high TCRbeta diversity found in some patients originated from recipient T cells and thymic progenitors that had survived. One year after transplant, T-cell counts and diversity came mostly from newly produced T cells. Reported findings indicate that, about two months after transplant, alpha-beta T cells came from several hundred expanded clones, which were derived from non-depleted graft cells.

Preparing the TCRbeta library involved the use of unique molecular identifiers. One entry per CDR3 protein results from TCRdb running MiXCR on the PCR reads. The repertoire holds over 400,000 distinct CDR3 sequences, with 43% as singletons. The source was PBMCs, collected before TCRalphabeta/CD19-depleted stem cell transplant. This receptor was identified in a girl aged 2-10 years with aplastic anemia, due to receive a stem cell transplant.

The CDR3 spells CASSRSGTDTQYF. Written as DNA, the CDR3 is TGTGCCAGCAGTCGGTCTGGCACAGATACGCAGTATTTT. V usage is TRBV7-9 and J usage is TRBJ2-3; D unclear. V was cut by 6 bases and J by 1 base, with 8 bases left in between. The CDR3 consists of 13 residues. Per germline, CDR1 SEHNR and CDR2 FQNEAQ (reference sequence).